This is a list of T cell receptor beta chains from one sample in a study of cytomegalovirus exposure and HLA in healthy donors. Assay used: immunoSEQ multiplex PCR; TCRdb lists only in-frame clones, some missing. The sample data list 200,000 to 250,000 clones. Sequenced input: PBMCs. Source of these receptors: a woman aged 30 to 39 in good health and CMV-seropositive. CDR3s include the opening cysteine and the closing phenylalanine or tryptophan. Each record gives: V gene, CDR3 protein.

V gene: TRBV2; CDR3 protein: CASSTDRDMRYNEQFF
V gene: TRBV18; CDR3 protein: CASSPQPVVNEQFF
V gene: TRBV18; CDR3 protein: CASSPQSNRGTEAFF
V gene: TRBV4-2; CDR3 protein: CASSQGGRRGTEAFF
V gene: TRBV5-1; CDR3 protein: CASSLVTGNTEAFF
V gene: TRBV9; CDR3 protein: CASSGSGGQTTDTQYF
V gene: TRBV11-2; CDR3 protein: CASSFPGGRNEQFF
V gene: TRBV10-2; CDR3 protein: CASSEQGGPEAFF
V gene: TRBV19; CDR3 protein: CASRGTGYMNTEAFF
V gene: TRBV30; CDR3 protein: CAWSVLGSSQPQHF
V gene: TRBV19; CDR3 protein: CASSTPGIQETQYF
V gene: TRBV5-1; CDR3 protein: CASSKGQGKGNEQYF
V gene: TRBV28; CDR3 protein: CASSLGARDATNYGYTF
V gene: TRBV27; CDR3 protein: CASSLEDRGNSPLHF
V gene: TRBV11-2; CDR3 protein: CASSLAGSGRVYETQYF
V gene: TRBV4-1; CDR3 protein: CASSQGTGYEQYF
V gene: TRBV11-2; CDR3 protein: CASRPFGGGVGSYNEQFF
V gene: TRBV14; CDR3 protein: CASSPGGRNEQYF
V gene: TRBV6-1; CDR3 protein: CASKAGGDPGYEQYF
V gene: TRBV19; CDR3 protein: CASSGEIKETQYF
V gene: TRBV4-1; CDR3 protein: CASSQDLVGFRGRNTEAFF
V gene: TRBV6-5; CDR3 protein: CASSYREKGPYEQYF
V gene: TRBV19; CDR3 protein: CASSPGTGDNEQFF
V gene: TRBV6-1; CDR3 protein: CASSETAYSYEQYF
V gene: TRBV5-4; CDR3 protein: CASSFGAGTDYEQYF
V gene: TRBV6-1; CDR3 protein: CASASQGARTEAFF
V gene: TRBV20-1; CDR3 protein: CSAQFGNTIYF
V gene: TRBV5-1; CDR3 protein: CASSLDLTYEQYF
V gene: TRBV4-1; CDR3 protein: CASSQDSLGNQPQHF